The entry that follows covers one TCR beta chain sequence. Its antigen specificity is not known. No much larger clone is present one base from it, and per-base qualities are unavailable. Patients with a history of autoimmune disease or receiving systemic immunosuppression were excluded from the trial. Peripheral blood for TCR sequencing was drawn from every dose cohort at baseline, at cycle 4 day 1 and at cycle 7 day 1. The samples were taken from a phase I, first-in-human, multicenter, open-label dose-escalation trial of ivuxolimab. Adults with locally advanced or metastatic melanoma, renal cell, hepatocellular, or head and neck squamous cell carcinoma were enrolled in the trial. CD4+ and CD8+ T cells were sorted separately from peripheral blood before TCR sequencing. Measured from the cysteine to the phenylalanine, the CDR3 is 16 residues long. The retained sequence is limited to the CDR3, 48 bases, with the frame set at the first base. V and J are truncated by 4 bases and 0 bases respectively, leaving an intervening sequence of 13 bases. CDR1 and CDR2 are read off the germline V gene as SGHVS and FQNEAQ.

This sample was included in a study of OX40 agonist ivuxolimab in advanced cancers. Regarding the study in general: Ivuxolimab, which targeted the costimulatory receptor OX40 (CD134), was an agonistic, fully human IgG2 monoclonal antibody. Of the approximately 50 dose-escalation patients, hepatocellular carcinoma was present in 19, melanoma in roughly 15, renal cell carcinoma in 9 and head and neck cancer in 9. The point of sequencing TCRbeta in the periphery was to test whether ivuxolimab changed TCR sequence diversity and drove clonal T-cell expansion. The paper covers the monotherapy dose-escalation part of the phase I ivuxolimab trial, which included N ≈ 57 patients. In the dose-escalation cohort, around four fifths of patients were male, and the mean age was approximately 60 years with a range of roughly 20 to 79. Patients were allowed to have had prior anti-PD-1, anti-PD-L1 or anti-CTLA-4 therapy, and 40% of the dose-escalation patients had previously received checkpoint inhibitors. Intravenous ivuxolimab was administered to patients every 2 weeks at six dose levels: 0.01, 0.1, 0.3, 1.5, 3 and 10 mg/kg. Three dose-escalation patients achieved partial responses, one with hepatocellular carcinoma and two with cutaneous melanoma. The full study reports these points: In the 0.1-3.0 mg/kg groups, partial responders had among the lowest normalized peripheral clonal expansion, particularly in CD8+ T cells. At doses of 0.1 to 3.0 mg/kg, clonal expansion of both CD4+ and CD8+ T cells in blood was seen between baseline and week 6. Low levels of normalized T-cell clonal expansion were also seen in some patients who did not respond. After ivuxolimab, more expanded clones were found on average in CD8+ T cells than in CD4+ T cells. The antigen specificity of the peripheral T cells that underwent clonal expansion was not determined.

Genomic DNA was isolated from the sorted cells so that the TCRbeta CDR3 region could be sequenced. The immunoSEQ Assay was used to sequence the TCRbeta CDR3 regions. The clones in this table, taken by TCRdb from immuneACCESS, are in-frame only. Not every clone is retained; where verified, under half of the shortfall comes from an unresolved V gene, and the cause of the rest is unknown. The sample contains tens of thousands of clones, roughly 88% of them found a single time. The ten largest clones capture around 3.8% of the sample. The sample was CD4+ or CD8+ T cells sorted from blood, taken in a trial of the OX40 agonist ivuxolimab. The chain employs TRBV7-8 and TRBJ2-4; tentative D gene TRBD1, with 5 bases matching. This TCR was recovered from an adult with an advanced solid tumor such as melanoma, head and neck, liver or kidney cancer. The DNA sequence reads TGTGCCAGCAGCTCAAGACAGCCCGGAGCCAAAAACATTCAGTACTTC. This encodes CASSSRQPGAKNIQYF. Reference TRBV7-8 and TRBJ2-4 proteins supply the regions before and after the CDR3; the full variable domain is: GAGVSQSPRYKVAKRGQDVALRCDPISGHVSLFWYQQALGQGPEFLTYFQNEAQLDKSGLPSDRFFAERPEGSVSTLKIQRTQQEDSAVYLCASSSRQPGAKNIQYFGAGTRLSVL.